Shown below are 18 T cell receptor beta chains from a single sample sequenced in a study of T cells in Graves' hyperthyroidism and ophthalmopathy. Regions amplified from RNA transcripts were the TCR beta CDR3 regions. RT-PCR in the first round (using the HTBI primer set) targeted the TCR CDR3. Each CDR3 protein is one row after TCRdb ran MiXCR on the multiplex PCR reads. The repertoire holds some 350,000 distinct CDR3 sequences, with less than 20% as singletons. The sequenced sample was blood. These receptors were obtained from a woman between 18 and 29 years old with Graves' hyperthyroidism that later progressed to Graves' ophthalmopathy.

This clonotype was observed at least ten times. V gene TRBV28 combines with J gene TRBJ1-6; D gene ambiguous. The V end was cut by 7 bases, the J end by 7 bases, with 20 bases between. From germline, CDR1 is MDHEN and CDR2 SYDVKM. This CDR3 has 16 amino acids. Here the CDR3 reads CASNSLHRRLNSPLHF. The CDR3, as DNA: TGTGCCAGCAATTCTCTCCATCGCAGGCTGAATTCACCCCTCCACTTT.

This clonotype appeared many times. The chain couples TRBV29-1 to TRBJ2-7; TRBD1 aligns across 7 bases. Losses at the gene ends were 6 bases for V and 1 base for J; bases not matched to a gene: 6. Germline V gene lookup returns CDR1 SQVTM and CDR2 ANQGSEA. The CDR3 runs 13 residues. The CDR3 DNA reads TGCAGCGTGAGGACAGGCCAATCCTACGAGCAGTACTTC. It encodes CSVRTGQSYEQYF.

This chain uses TRBV9 with TRBJ2-5; a possible D gene is TRBD1 (5 bases). From germline, CDR1 is SGDLS and CDR2 YYNGEE. V lost 3 bases and J 5 bases, leaving 11 bases between the germline ends. The CDR3 extends over 13 amino acids. This CDR3 is CASSERGSETQYF. The CDR3 nucleotides read TGTGCCAGCAGCGAAAGGGGATCTGAGACCCAGTACTTC.

This clonotype was observed many times. The rearrangement links TRBV5-1 to TRBJ1-2; TRBD1 aligns across 10 bases. The germline V gene has CDR1 SGHRS and CDR2 YFSETQ. Trimming removed 4 bases from V and 5 bases from J; junction bases left unmatched: 2. The CDR3 loop spans 13 amino acids. CDR3 DNA: TGCGCCAGCAGCCGGGACAGGGGTTATGGCTACACCTTC. This codes for CASSRDRGYGYTF.

This clonotype was detected many times. V usage is TRBV7-2 and J usage is TRBJ1-6, with 8 bases identical to TRBD1. The germline CDR1 and CDR2 sequences are SGHTA and FQGNSA. This CDR3 is built from 17 residues. V was clipped by 3 bases and J by 0 bases; unmatched bases: 4. The CDR3 bases are TGTGCCAGCAGCTTGCAGGGGGCTGGCTCCTATAATTCACCCCTCCACTTT. Protein: CASSLQGAGSYNSPLHF.

This clonotype was counted ten times or more. V usage is TRBV28 and J usage is TRBJ2-2, with D perhaps matching TRBD1 or TRBD2 (5 bases each). The V gene lost 3 bases and the J gene lost 0 bases, with 8 bases spanning the gap. CDR3 length: 15 residues. CDR1 MDHEN and CDR2 SYDVKM come from the germline V gene. Here the CDR3 DNA reads TGTGCCAGCAGTTTGGGACGGGCGAACACCGGGGAGCTGTTTTTT. This translates into CASSLGRANTGELFF.

In nucleotides, the CDR3 is TGTGCCAGCAGCTCCCGGTCTGATAACTATGGCTACACCTTC. Translating gives CASSSRSDNYGYTF. This chain joins TRBV6-2 or TRBV6-3 and TRBJ1-2; D unclear. The V and J ends lost 6 bases and 1 base respectively, with 12 bases between them. Germline CDR1 MNHEY, CDR2 SVGEGT. CDR3 length equals 14 residues.

The sample holds one count of this clonotype. A much larger clone is a single base away; this may be a read error. Because it lacks the conserved phenylalanine or tryptophan at the end, this CDR3 is likely a read error. The chain uses TRBV20-1 and TRBJ1-1; unclear D gene. V lost 6 bases and J 0 bases, leaving 11 bases between the germline ends. In germline, CDR1 is DFQATT, CDR2 SNEGSKA (reference sequence). The CDR3 is 13 amino acids. Here the CDR3 reads CSAEGSVNTEAFL. The CDR3 DNA sequence: TGCAGTGCCGAAGGATCGGTGAACACTGAAGCTTTCCTT.

This clonotype has more than one count but fewer than ten. The chain joins TRBV10-3 to TRBJ2-7, with D perhaps given as TRBD1 or TRBD2 (7 bases each). The CDR3 is made up of 15 amino acids. V lost 10 bases, J lost 4 bases, and 23 bases lay in between. Germline values: CDR1 ENHRY, CDR2 SYGVKD. CDR3 nucleotide sequence: TGTGCCACTACAATTTCCAGGGGGGGTGTGTACGAGCAGTACTTC. Translating gives CATTISRGGVYEQYF.

Only a few counts were recorded for this clonotype. This chain joins TRBV7-9 and TRBJ1-6; D not certain. The CDR3 loop spans 14 amino acids. Germline V gene sequence: CDR1 SEHNR, CDR2 FQNEAQ (reference sequence). Trimming left V 4 bases short and J 7 bases short, with 11 bases between. In DNA, the CDR3 is TGTGCCAGCAGCTCGGGAGGGTCCAATTCACCCCTCCACTTT. It specifies CASSSGGSNSPLHF.

V gene TRBV9 combines with J gene TRBJ2-1; no definite D call. The V and J ends lost 3 bases and 8 bases respectively, with 21 bases between them. This CDR3 comprises 16 residues. Germline V gives CDR1 SGDLS, CDR2 YYNGEE. The CDR3 DNA sequence: TGTGCCAGCAGCGACCCATTAAGGAGTAACTTGGATGAGCAGTTCTTC. Protein: CASSDPLRSNLDEQFF.

There are many counts of this clonotype. This chain connects TRBV7-2 to TRBJ2-7, with a tentative D call TRBD2 (5 bases). V lost 5 bases and J lost 7, with 21 bases in between. Looked up from germline, CDR1 is SGHTA and CDR2 is FQGNSA. The CDR3 has 15 amino acids. CDR3 protein: CASSRYGGSAPEQYF. DNA for the CDR3: TGTGCCAGCAGCAGGTACGGCGGGTCCGCTCCGGAGCAGTACTTC.

The chain joins TRBV20-1 to TRBJ2-5, with 10 positions matching TRBD2. Germline lookup yields CDR1 DFQATT and CDR2 SNEGSKA (reference sequence). Unmatched junction bases numbered 6, after V lost 0 bases and J lost 5 bases. CDR3 length: 15 residues. The CDR3 sequence: CSARDGGTSAETQYF. In nucleotides, the CDR3 is TGCAGTGCTAGAGATGGCGGGACTAGCGCGGAGACCCAGTACTTC.

The chain has TRBV5-1 and TRBJ2-1, with 8 bases matching TRBD1. The germline CDR1 and CDR2 sequences are SGHRS and YFSETQ. CDR3 length: 16 residues. V lost 0 bases to trimming and J lost 4 bases; unmatched junction nucleotides: 6. In DNA form, the CDR3 reads TGCGCCAGCAGCTTGGTTTCATGGACAGGGTACAATGAGCAGTTCTTC. Protein: CASSLVSWTGYNEQFF. Combining the CDR3 with reference TRBV5-1 and TRBJ2-1 gives the whole variable domain KAGVTQTPRYLIKTRGQQVTLSCSPISGHRSVSWYQQTPGQGLQFLFEYFSETQRNKGNFPGRFSGRQFSNSRSEMNVSTLELGDSALYLCASSLVSWTGYNEQFFGPGTRLTVL.

The chain carries TRBV9 and TRBJ2-5; D assignment may be TRBD1 or TRBD2 (5 bases each). V was clipped by 4 bases and J by 5 bases, with 9 bases between them. Germline V lookup: CDR1 SGDLS, CDR2 YYNGEE. The CDR3 contains 12 residues. CDR3 loop: CASSRDEETQYF. The CDR3 DNA follows: TGTGCCAGCAGCCGGGACGAGGAGACCCAGTACTTC.

With respect to this clonotype: Since a much larger clone is just one base distant, this may be a read error. The gene calls are TRBV20-1 and TRBJ2-1, with a tentative D call TRBD2 (5 bases). The J call is in doubt because the DNA end fits TRBJ2-7 better. In germline, CDR1 is DFQATT, CDR2 SNEGSKA (reference sequence). CDR3 length: 13 amino acids. The CDR3 spells CSARRGSYNEQYF. As DNA, the CDR3 is TGCAGTGCTAGACGGGGTTCCTACAATGAGCAGTACTTC.

Only a few counts were recorded for this clonotype. The V and J genes are TRBV5-1 and TRBJ2-1; 8 bases are a match to TRBD1. CDR3 length equals 15 residues. V was pared by 4 bases and J by 3 bases, with 6 bases of the junction left unmatched. Germline V gene sequence: CDR1 SGHRS, CDR2 YFSETQ. The CDR3 loop is CASSQDRDNYNEQFF. CDR3 DNA sequence: TGCGCCAGCAGCCAGGACAGGGACAACTACAATGAGCAGTTCTTC.

The sample holds many counts of this clonotype. The chain employs TRBV7-9 and TRBJ2-1, with unresolved D. This CDR3 is 14 amino acids long. Trimming took 0 bases from V and 6 from J, leaving 9 bases between them. Germline values: CDR1 SEHNR, CDR2 FQNEAQ (reference sequence). The CDR3 loop is CASSLAGRSNEQFF. Here the CDR3 DNA reads TGTGCCAGCAGCTTAGCGGGAAGGTCCAATGAGCAGTTCTTC.